The source of this TCR beta chain is a study of somatic mutations in cytotoxic T cells in rheumatoid arthritis. Study details: Flow cytometry sorted some V beta antibody-stained T-cell populations to nearly 100% purity, V beta1+ cells among them being sequenced for TCRB.

With regard to this clone: Its antigen is not known.

Study-wide results and caveats: Measured CD8+ T-cell clonality, a value compared between rheumatoid arthritis patients and age-matched healthy controls, did not differ significantly. Rheumatoid arthritis patients, but not healthy controls, exhibited increasing CD8+ clonality with age.

V trimming: 6 bases; J trimming: 4 bases; junction bases outside the gene matches: 9. The CDR3 loop spans 15 amino acids. Looked up from germline, CDR1 is KGHSH and CDR2 is LQKENI. Positive selection with magnetic beads achieved the isolation of CD4+ and CD8+ cells, followed by a flow cytometry check of purity. Assay used: immunoSEQ multiplex PCR; TCRdb lists only in-frame clones, some missing. This sample has more than 13,000 clones; approximately 70% occur once, and the top ten carry around 9.3%. The clonotype comes from an adult with rheumatoid arthritis. The specimen was CD8+ T cells sorted from blood. This chain uses TRBV18 with TRBJ1-2; 9 bases agree with TRBD1. CDR3 sequence: CASSEPGQGVYGYTF. CDR3 DNA sequence: TGTGCCAGCTCGGAACCGGGACAGGGAGTCTATGGCTACACCTTC.